The T cell receptor beta chain under discussion was sequenced for a study of T cells in Graves' hyperthyroidism and ophthalmopathy. TCR beta CDR3 regions were amplified from RNA transcripts. The HTBI primer set served for first-round RT-PCR of the TCR CDR3. TCRdb analysed the multiplex PCR reads with MiXCR anew, one entry per CDR3 protein. Seen here are 500,000 to 800,000 distinct CDR3 sequences, about 45% observed once, and the top ten hold roughly 7.2%. At least ten counts were recorded for this clonotype. Its antigen remains unidentified. General study results and limits: The model foresaw ophthalmopathy a median roughly 6 months prior to onset.

Sequenced input: peripheral blood or thyroid tissue (not recorded which). The TCR originated in an adult man with Graves' disease, either hyperthyroidism or ophthalmopathy (not recorded which).

In DNA, the CDR3 is TGTGCCAGCAGTGGGGGCCTTGGACGGAACTATAATTCACCCCTCCACTTT. It is translated as CASSGGLGRNYNSPLHF. The chain combines TRBV25-1 with TRBJ1-6; tentatively, D is TRBD1 (5 bases). The CDR3 runs to 17 residues. Germline values: CDR1 MGHDK, CDR2 SYGVNS. The ends were cut back, 4 bases at V and 3 bases at J, with 16 bases in the middle.